This T cell receptor beta chain originates from a study of hypomethylating agent response in myelodysplastic syndrome. Assay: immunoSEQ multiplex PCR; the TCRdb copy retains only in-frame clones and omits some. This table holds more than 4,500 clones, 88% found once. V was cut by 1 base and J by 9 bases, with 13 bases left in between. Germline lookup yields CDR1 ENHRY and CDR2 SYGVKD. The CDR3 runs 13 residues. This clonotype was obtained from a human donor with myelodysplastic syndrome. This sequence joins TRBV10-3 and TRBJ2-7; no firm D call. This material consisted of bone marrow, taken before or after starting hypomethylating agent treatment for myelodysplastic syndrome (not recorded which). The DNA for the CDR3 is TGTGCCATCAGTGAGTTGGCTGGGGTGGCGCAGTACGTC. This sequence encodes CAISELAGVAQYV.